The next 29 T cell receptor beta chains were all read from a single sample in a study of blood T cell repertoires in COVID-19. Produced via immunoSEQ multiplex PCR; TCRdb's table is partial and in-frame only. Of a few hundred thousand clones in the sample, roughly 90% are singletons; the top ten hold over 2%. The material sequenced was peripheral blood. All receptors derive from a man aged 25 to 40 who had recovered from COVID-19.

In DNA, the CDR3 is TGTGCCAGCAGCGTAGATGGAGGCCGAGGGAGGTACTCCTACGAGCAGTACTTC. This gives the protein CASSVDGGRGRYSYEQYF. This chain joins TRBV9 and TRBJ2-7, with D possibly TRBD2 on 6 matching bases. Looked up from germline, CDR1 is SGDLS and CDR2 is YYNGEE. Deletions cut 0 bases from V and 0 bases from J, with 19 bases between. This CDR3 comprises 18 residues.

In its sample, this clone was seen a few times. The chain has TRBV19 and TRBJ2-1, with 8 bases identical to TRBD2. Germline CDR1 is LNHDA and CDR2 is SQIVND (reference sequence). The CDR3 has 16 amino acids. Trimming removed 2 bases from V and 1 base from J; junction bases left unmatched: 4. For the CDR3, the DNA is TGTGCCAGTAGTATAATAGGGACTAGTTCCTACAATGAGCAGTTCTTC. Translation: CASSIIGTSSYNEQFF.

CDR3 protein: CASSSPGQGTKYTGELFF. CDR3 DNA sequence: TGTGCCAGCAGCTCACCGGGACAGGGAACGAAATACACCGGGGAGCTGTTTTTT. This chain links TRBV5-8 with TRBJ2-2, with TRBD1 matching 9 bases. Germline V gene data show CDR1 as SGHTS and CDR2 as YDEGEE. This CDR3 has 18 residues. The V and J ends lost 3 bases and 3 bases, in that order; junction bases with no gene match: 12. Complete variable domain (other parts from reference TRBV5-8 and TRBJ2-2): EAGVTQSPTHLIKTRGQQATLRCSPISGHTSVYWYQQALGLGLQFLLWYDEGEERNRGNFPPRFSGRQFPNYSSELNVNALELEDSALYLCASSSPGQGTKYTGELFFGEGSRLTVL.

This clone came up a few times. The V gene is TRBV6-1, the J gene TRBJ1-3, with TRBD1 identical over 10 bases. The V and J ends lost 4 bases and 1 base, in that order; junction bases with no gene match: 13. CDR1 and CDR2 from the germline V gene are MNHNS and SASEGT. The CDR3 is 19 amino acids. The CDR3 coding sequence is TGTGCCAGCAGTGTTCGGGACAGGGGCGAATATTGGTCTGGAAACACCATATATTTT. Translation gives CASSVRDRGEYWSGNTIYF.

The CDR3 loop is CASSNGDRVRNQPQHF. For the CDR3, the DNA is TGTGCCAGCAGCAACGGAGACAGGGTGAGAAATCAGCCCCAGCATTTT. The chain recombines TRBV21-1 with TRBJ1-5; the table's TRBD1 call for D was not verified on the DNA. TRBV21-1 is noted as a pseudogene. The CDR3 loop spans 16 amino acids.

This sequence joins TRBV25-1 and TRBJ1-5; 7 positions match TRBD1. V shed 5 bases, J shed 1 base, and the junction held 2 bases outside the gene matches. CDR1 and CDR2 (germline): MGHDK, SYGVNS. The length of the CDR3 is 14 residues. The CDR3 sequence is CASSLTGSNQPQHF. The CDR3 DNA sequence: TGTGCCAGCAGTCTGACAGGGAGCAATCAGCCCCAGCATTTT.

CDR3 coding DNA: TGTGCCAGCAGCGCGCAGGGACAGCCCAATCAGCCCCAGCATTTT. Its translation is CASSAQGQPNQPQHF. This chain joins TRBV7-8 and TRBJ1-5; 7 nucleotides agree with TRBD1. The J segment lost 3 bases and the V segment lost 5 bases, leaving 7 bases of the junction unmatched. The length of the CDR3 is 15 residues. The germline V gene has CDR1 SGHVS and CDR2 FQNEAQ.

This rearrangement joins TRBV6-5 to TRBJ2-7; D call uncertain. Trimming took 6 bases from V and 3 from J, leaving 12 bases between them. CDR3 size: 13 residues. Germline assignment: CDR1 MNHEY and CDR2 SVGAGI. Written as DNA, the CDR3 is TGTGCCAGCAGGGGCCGAAACGGCTACGAGCAGTACTTC. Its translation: CASRGRNGYEQYF.

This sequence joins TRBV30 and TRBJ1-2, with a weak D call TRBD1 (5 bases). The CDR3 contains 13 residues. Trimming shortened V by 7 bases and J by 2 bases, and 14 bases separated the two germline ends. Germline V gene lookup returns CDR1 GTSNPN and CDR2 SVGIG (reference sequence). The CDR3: CASPRGSNYGYTF. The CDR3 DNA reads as TGTGCCTCCCCAAGGGGTTCCAACTATGGCTACACCTTC. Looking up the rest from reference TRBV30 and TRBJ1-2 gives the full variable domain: SQTIHQWPATLVQPVGSPLSLECTVEGTSNPNLYWYRQAAGRGLQLLFYSVGIGQISSEVPQNLSASRPQDRQFILSSKKLLLSDSGFYLCASPRGSNYGYTFGSGTRLTVV.

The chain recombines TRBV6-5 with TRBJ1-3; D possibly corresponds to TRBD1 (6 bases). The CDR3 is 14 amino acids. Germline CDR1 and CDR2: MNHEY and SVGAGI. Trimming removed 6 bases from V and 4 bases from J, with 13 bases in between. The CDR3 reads CASRPPDSGNTIYF. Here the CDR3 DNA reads TGTGCCAGCAGACCCCCGGACAGCGGAAACACCATATATTTT.

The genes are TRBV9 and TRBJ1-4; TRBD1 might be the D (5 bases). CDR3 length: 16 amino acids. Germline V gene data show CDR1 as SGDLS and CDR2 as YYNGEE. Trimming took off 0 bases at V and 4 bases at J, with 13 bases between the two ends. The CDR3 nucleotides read TGTGCCAGCAGCGTAGGACAGTCCCACTTTAATGAAAAACTGTTTTTT. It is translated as CASSVGQSHFNEKLFF.

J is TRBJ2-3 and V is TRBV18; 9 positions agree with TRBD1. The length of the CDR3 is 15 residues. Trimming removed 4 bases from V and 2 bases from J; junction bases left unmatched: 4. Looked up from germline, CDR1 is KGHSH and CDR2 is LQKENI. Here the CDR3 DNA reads TGTGCCAGCTCACGGGACAGGGATCACACAGATACGCAGTATTTT. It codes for CASSRDRDHTDTQYF.

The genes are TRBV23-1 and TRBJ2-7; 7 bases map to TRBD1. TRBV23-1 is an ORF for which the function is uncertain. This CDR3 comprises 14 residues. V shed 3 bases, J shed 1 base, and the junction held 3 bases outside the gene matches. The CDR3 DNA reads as TGCGCCAGCAGTCACCCGGGACAGTCCTACGAGCAGTACTTC. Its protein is CASSHPGQSYEQYF.

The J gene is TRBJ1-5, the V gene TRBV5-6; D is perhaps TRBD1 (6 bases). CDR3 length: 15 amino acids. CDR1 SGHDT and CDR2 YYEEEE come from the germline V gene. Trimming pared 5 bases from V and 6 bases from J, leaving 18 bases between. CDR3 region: CASSSRDTSFQPQHF. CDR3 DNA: TGTGCCAGCAGTTCTAGGGACACATCCTTTCAGCCCCAGCATTTT. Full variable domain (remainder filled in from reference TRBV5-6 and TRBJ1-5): DAGVTQSPTHLIKTRGQQVTLRCSPKSGHDTVSWYQQALGQGPQFIFQYYEEEERQRGNFPDRFSGHQFPNYSSELNVNALLLGDSALYLCASSSRDTSFQPQHFGDGTRLSIL.

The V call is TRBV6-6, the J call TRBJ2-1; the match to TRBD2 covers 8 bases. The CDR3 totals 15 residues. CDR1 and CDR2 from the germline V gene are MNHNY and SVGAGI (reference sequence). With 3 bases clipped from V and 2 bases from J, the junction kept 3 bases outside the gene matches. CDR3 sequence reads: CASSYRGGPYNEQFF. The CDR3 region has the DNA TGTGCCAGCAGTTATCGGGGGGGCCCCTACAATGAGCAGTTCTTC.

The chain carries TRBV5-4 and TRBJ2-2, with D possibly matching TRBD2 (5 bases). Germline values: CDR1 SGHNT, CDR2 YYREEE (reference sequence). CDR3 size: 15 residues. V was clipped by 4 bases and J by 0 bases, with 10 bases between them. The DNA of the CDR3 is TGTGCCAGCAGCACAGCACTAGCGAACACCGGGGAGCTGTTTTTT. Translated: CASSTALANTGELFF. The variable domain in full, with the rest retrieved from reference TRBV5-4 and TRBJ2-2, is ETGVTQSPTHLIKTRGQQVTLRCSSQSGHNTVSWYQQALGQGPQFIFQYYREEENGRGNFPPRFSGLQFPNYSSELNVNALELDDSALYLCASSTALANTGELFFGEGSRLTVL.

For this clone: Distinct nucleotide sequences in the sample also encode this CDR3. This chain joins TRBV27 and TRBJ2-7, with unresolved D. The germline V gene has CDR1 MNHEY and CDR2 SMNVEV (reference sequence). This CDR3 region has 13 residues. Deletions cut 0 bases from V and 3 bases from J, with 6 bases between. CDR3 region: CASSLSTGYEQYF. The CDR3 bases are TGTGCCAGCAGTTTATCAACGGGCTACGAGCAGTACTTC.

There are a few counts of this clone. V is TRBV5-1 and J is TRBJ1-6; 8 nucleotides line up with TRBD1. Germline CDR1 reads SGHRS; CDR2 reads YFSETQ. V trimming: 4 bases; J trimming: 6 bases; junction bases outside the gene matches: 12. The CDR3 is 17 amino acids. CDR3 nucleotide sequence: TGCGCCAGCAGCGGAAAGCCGACAGGGGCAAGTAATTCACCCCTCCACTTT. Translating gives CASSGKPTGASNSPLHF.

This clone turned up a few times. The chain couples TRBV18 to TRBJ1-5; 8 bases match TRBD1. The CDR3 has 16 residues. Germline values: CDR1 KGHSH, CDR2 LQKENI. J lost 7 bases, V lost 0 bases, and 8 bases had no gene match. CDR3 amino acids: CASSPPTGVSGQPQHF. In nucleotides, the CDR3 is TGTGCCAGCTCACCACCGACAGGGGTCTCTGGGCAGCCCCAGCATTTT.

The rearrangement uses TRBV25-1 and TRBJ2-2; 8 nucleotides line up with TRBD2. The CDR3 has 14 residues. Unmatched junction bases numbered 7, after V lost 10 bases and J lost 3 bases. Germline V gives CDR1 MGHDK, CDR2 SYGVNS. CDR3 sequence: CATSGGAHTGELFF. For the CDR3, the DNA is TGTGCCACCTCGGGAGGGGCCCACACCGGGGAGCTGTTTTTT.

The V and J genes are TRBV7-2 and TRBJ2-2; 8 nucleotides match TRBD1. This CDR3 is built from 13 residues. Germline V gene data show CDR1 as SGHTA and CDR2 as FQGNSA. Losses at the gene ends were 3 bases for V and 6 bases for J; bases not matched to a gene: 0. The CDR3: CASSLTGAGELFF. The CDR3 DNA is TGTGCCAGCAGCTTGACAGGGGCCGGGGAGCTGTTTTTT.

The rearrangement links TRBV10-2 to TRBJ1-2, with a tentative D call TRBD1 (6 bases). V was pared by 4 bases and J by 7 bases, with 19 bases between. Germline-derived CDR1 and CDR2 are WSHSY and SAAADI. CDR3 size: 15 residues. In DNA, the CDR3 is TGCGCCAGCAGTGTAGCGACAGGAGGCCTTGGTGGCTACACCTTC. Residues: CASSVATGGLGGYTF.

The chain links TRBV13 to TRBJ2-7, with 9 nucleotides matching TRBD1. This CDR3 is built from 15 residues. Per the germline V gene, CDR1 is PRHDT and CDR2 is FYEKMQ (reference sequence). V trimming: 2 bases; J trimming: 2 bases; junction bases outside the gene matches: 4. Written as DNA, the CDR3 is TGTGCCAGCAGCTTACGGGACAGGGTGGCCTACGAGCAGTACTTC. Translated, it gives CASSLRDRVAYEQYF.

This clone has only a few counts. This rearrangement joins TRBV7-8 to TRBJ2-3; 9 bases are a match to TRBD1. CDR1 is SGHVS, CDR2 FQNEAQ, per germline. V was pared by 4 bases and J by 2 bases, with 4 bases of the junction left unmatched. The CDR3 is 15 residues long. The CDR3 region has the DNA TGTGCCAGCAGCTCAGGACAGGGGATCACAGATACGCAGTATTTT. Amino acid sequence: CASSSGQGITDTQYF. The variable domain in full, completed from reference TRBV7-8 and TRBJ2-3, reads GAGVSQSPRYKVAKRGQDVALRCDPISGHVSLFWYQQALGQGPEFLTYFQNEAQLDKSGLPSDRFFAERPEGSVSTLKIQRTQQEDSAVYLCASSSGQGITDTQYFGPGTRLTVL.

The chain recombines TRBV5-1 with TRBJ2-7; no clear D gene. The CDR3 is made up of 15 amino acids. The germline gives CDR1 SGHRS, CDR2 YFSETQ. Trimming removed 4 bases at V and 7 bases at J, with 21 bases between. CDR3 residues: CASSKRRVRSQEQYF. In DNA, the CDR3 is TGCGCCAGCAGCAAACGCAGAGTCCGGAGTCAGGAGCAGTACTTC.

CDR3 loop: CASSRQGVSPLHF. The DNA of the CDR3 is TGTGCCAGCAGTAGACAGGGGGTTTCACCCCTCCACTTT. This sequence joins TRBV6-5 and TRBJ1-6; TRBD1 agrees at 9 bases. Germline V gene data show CDR1 as MNHEY and CDR2 as SVGAGI. CDR3 length: 13 residues. V lost 5 bases, J lost 9 bases, and 2 bases stayed unmatched.

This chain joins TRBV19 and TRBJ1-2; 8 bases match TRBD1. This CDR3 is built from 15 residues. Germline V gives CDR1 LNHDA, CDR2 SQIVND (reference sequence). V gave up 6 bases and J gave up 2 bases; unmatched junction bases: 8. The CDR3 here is CASRKTGVKNYGYTF. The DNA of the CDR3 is TGTGCCAGTAGGAAGACAGGGGTCAAGAACTATGGCTACACCTTC.

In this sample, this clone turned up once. The CDR3 loop is CSASGVGLGLETQYF. CDR3 DNA sequence: TGCAGTGCTAGTGGGGTGGGCTTGGGCTTAGAGACCCAGTACTTC. The V and J genes are TRBV20-1 and TRBJ2-5; D remains ambiguous. The germline CDR1 and CDR2 sequences are DFQATT and SNEGSKA (reference sequence). The CDR3 is 15 residues long. The V end was cut by 3 bases, the J end by 4 bases, with 18 bases between.

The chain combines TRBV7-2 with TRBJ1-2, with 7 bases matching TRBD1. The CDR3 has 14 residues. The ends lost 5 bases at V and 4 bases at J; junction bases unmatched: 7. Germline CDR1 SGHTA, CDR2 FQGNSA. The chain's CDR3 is CASSDYRGSYGYTF. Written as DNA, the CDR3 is TGTGCCAGCAGCGACTACAGGGGAAGCTATGGCTACACCTTC.